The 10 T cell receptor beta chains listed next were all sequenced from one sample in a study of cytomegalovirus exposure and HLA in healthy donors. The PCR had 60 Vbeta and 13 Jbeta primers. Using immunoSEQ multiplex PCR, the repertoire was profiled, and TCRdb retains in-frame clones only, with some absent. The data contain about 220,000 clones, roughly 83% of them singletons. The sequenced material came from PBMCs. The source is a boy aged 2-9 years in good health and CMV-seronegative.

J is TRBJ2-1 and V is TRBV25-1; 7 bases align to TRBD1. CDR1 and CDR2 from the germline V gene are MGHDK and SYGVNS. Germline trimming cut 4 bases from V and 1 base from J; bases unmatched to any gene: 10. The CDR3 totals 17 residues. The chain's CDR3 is CASSAPQGTASYNEQFF. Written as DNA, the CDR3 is TGTGCCAGCAGTGCGCCCCAGGGGACAGCTTCCTACAATGAGCAGTTCTTC.

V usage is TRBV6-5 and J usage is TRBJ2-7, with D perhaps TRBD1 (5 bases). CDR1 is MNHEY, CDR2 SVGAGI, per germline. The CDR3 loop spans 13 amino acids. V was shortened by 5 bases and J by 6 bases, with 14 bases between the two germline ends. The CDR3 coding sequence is TGTGCCAGCAGTGAACAGATGGGGCGCGAGCAGTACTTC. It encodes CASSEQMGREQYF.

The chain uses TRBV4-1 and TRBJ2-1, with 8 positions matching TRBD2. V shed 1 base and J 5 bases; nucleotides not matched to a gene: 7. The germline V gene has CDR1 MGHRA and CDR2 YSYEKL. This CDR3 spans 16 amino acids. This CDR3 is CASSQVAGRAHNEQFF. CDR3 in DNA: TGCGCCAGCAGCCAAGTCGCCGGGAGGGCCCACAATGAGCAGTTCTTC.

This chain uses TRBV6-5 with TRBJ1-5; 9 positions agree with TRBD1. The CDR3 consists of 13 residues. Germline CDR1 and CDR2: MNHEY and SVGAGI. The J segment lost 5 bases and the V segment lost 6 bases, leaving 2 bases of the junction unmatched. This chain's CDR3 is CASRYRGHQPQHF. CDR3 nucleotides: TGTGCCAGCAGATACAGGGGGCATCAGCCCCAGCATTTT.

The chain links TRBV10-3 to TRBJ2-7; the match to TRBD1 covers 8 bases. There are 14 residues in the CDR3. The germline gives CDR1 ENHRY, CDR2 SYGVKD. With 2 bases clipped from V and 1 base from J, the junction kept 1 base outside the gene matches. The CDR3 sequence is CAISEDRGSYEQYF. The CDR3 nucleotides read TGTGCCATCAGTGAGGACAGGGGTTCCTACGAGCAGTACTTC.

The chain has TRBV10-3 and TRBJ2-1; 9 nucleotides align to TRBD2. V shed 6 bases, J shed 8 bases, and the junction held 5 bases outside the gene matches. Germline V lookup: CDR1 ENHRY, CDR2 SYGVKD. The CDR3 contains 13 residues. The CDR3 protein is CAIRGTSFDEQFF. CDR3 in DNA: TGTGCCATCAGGGGGACTAGCTTCGATGAGCAGTTCTTC.

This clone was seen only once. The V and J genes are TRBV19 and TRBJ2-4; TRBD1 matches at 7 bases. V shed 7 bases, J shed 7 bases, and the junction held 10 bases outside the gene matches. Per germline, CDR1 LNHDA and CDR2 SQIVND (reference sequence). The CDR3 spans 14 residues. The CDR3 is CASNKNLQGNIQYF. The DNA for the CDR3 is TGTGCCAGTAACAAGAATCTACAGGGGAACATTCAGTACTTC.

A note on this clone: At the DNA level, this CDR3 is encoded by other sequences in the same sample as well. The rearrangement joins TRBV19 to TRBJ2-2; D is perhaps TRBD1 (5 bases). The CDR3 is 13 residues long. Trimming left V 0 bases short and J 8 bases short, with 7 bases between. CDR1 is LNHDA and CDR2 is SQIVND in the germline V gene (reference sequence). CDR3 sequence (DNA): TGTGCCAGTAGTATAGAAGGGGCTGGGGAGCTGTTTTTT. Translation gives CASSIEGAGELFF.

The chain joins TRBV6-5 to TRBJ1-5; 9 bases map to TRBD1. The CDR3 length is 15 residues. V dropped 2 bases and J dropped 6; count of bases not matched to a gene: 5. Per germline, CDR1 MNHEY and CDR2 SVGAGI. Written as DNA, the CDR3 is TGTGCCAGCAGTTACCCGGGACAGGGAGGTCAGCCCCAGCATTTT. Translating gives CASSYPGQGGQPQHF.

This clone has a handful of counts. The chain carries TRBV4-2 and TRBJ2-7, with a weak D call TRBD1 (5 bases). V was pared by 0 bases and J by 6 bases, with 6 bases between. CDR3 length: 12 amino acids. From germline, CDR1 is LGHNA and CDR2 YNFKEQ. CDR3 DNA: TGTGCCAGCAGCCAAGAAGGGGTCGAGCAGTACTTC. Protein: CASSQEGVEQYF.